Following are 14 T cell receptor beta chains from one sample sequenced in a study of response to subunit inactivated influenza vaccine. TCRdb redid the calling of the RT-PCR reads with MiXCR, one entry per CDR3 protein. The repertoire holds 500,000 to 550,000 distinct CDR3 sequences, with approximately 22% as singletons. This sample was shared with a second study, whose subject was T cells expressing NK-cell markers. Turning to that study: 5'RACE template switching with UMIs generated TCR beta cDNA.

This sample comprised CD4+ T cells sorted from PBMCs, obtained 11 to 12 days after vaccination. These TCRs come from a man in his fifties who received an inactivated influenza vaccine.

This clonotype was recorded at least ten times. The V gene is TRBV5-6, the J gene TRBJ2-5; D is ambiguous. The CDR3 spans 15 residues. V lost 4 bases and J lost 5, with 18 bases in between. Germline CDR1 SGHDT, CDR2 YYEEEE. CDR3 sequence reads: CASSPVSRSQETQYF. DNA of the CDR3: TGTGCCAGCAGCCCGGTCAGCCGAAGTCAGGAGACCCAGTACTTC.

This clonotype was seen a few times. The V call is TRBV7-2, the J call TRBJ2-1, with D possibly matching TRBD2 (5 bases). Germline assignment: CDR1 SGHTA and CDR2 FQGNSA. The CDR3 covers 14 residues. The V end lost 4 bases, the J end lost 6 bases, and 13 bases lay between the germline ends. In nucleotides, the CDR3 is TGTGCCAGCAGCTCACCTGGCCGGGGCAATGAGCAGTTCTTC. Translating it yields CASSSPGRGNEQFF.

This clonotype occurred a few times. The J gene is TRBJ2-1, the V gene TRBV11-2; tentatively, D is TRBD2 (6 bases). With 11 bases removed from V and 4 bases from J, the gap between germline ends came to 9 bases. Germline CDR1 and CDR2: SGHAT and FQNNGV. CDR3 length: 11 amino acids. This CDR3 is CADGGYNEQFF. The CDR3 coding sequence is TGTGCCGACGGGGGATACAATGAGCAGTTCTTC.

This clonotype was detected only a few times. The chain links TRBV7-8 to TRBJ2-1; TRBD2 aligns across 8 bases. CDR3 size: 18 residues. Per the germline V gene, CDR1 is SGHVS and CDR2 is FQNEAQ. V gave up 3 bases and J gave up 9 bases; unmatched junction bases: 19. CDR3 DNA: TGTGCCAGCAGCTTCCTTACGGGTGGGGGACTAGGTGGTGGTGAGCAGTTCTTC. This sequence encodes CASSFLTGGGLGGGEQFF.

This clonotype was counted a few times. The chain links TRBV5-1 to TRBJ1-1; D possibly corresponds to TRBD1 (5 bases). The CDR3 consists of 13 residues. The germline V gene encodes CDR1 SGHRS and CDR2 YFSETQ. Trimming took off 6 bases at V and 2 bases at J, with 11 bases between the two ends. CDR3 loop: CASNSQGNTEAFF. The CDR3 nucleotides are TGCGCCAGCAACTCTCAGGGTAACACTGAAGCTTTCTTT.

V gene TRBV12-3 or TRBV12-4 combines with J gene TRBJ2-2, with a possible D match to TRBD1 (5 bases). The length of the CDR3 is 13 residues. V lost 6 bases and J lost 4, with 9 bases in between. CDR3 in amino acids: CASRRQFTGELFF. Here the CDR3 DNA reads TGTGCCAGCAGAAGACAGTTCACCGGGGAGCTGTTTTTT.

The chain uses TRBV11-2 and TRBJ2-1; 9 nucleotides line up with TRBD2. The trim removed 2 bases at V and 4 bases at J, leaving 12 bases unmatched. The germline V gene encodes CDR1 SGHAT and CDR2 FQNNGV. CDR3 length: 18 amino acids. This CDR3 reads CASSLQVSSGTFYNEQFF. The DNA of the CDR3 is TGTGCCAGCAGCTTACAGGTTTCTAGCGGGACTTTTTACAATGAGCAGTTCTTC. Full variable domain (outside the CDR3, taken from reference TRBV11-2 and TRBJ2-1): EAGVAQSPRYKIIEKRQSVAFWCNPISGHATLYWYQQILGQGPKLLIQFQNNGVVDDSQLPKDRFSAERLKGVDSTLKIQPAKLEDSAVYLCASSLQVSSGTFYNEQFFGPGTRLTVL.

In its sample, this clonotype was seen many times. V usage is TRBV2 and J usage is TRBJ2-3; D gene uncertain. The length of the CDR3 is 11 residues. The V gene lost 4 bases and the J gene lost 6 bases, with 5 bases spanning the gap. The germline V gene has CDR1 SNHLY and CDR2 FYNNEI. The CDR3 DNA reads as TGTGCCAGCAGTGGTGGCGATACGCAGTATTTT. Amino acids: CASSGGDTQYF.

This clonotype was seen a handful of times. The J gene is TRBJ1-4, the V gene TRBV20-1; 9 bases fit TRBD1. V shed 3 bases, J shed 7 bases, and the junction held 12 bases outside the gene matches. CDR3 length: 16 residues. Looked up from germline, CDR1 is DFQATT and CDR2 is SNEGSKA (reference sequence). The CDR3 nucleotides read TGCAGTGCTAGGGGCCTAACAGGGGGCAGGGGTGAAAAACTGTTTTTT. Translating gives CSARGLTGGRGEKLFF.

The chain is built from TRBV28 and TRBJ1-3, with TRBD1 matching over 7 bases. The V gene's germline CDR1 is MDHEN and CDR2 SYDVKM. The junction had 7 bases not matched to a gene; V was cut back by 6 bases and J by 2 bases. The CDR3 has 15 amino acids. CDR3 loop: CASSPDRAAGNTIYF. In DNA, the CDR3 is TGTGCCAGCAGCCCCGACAGGGCCGCTGGAAACACCATATATTTT.

V is TRBV7-8 and J is TRBJ2-7; 7 bases agree with TRBD1. J lost 0 bases, V lost 7 bases, and 6 bases had no gene match. Germline assignment: CDR1 SGHVS and CDR2 FQNEAQ. CDR3 length: 14 residues. CDR3 amino acids: CASTRTGSSYEQYF. CDR3 DNA sequence: TGTGCCAGCACCAGGACAGGTAGCTCCTACGAGCAGTACTTC. The full variable domain, rest sourced from reference TRBV7-8 and TRBJ2-7, is GAGVSQSPRYKVAKRGQDVALRCDPISGHVSLFWYQQALGQGPEFLTYFQNEAQLDKSGLPSDRFFAERPEGSVSTLKIQRTQQEDSAVYLCASTRTGSSYEQYFGPGTRLTVT.

This clonotype has more than one count but fewer than ten. The gene calls are TRBV10-3 and TRBJ1-1, with D tentatively TRBD1 (5 bases). CDR3 length equals 14 residues. Germline V gene sequence: CDR1 ENHRY, CDR2 SYGVKD. V was shortened by 2 bases and J by 1 base, with 8 bases between the two germline ends. The CDR3 DNA sequence: TGTGCCATCAGTGAGACCAGGGAGAACACTGAAGCTTTCTTT. Its protein is CAISETRENTEAFF.

The chain recombines TRBV6-1 with TRBJ1-5; possibly TRBD1 for D (6 bases). The CDR3 runs 16 residues. V was shortened by 6 bases and J by 0 bases, with 15 bases between the two germline ends. CDR1 is MNHNS, CDR2 SASEGT, per germline. In DNA form, the CDR3 reads TGTGCCAGCAGCTCCGGGGACATCTATAGCAATCAGCCCCAGCATTTT. Its translation: CASSSGDIYSNQPQHF.

This rearrangement joins TRBV18 to TRBJ1-2; possible D gene TRBD1, 5 bases. Germline V gene data show CDR1 as KGHSH and CDR2 as LQKENI. The CDR3 is made up of 13 amino acids. With 3 bases removed from V and 8 bases from J, the gap between germline ends came to 13 bases. The CDR3 here is CASSPRGMGGYTF. CDR3 sequence (DNA): TGTGCCAGCTCACCTCGGGGGATGGGAGGCTACACCTTC.